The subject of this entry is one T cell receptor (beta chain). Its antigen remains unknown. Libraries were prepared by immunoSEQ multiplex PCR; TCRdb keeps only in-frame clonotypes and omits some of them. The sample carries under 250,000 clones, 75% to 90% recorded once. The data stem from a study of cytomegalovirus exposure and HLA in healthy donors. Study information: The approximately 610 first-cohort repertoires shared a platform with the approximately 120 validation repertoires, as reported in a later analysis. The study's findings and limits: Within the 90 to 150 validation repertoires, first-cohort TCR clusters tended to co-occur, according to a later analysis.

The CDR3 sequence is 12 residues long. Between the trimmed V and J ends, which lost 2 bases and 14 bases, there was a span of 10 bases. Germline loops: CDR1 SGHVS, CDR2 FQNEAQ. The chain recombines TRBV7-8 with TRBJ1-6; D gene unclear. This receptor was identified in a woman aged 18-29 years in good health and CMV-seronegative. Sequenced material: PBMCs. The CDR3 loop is CASSLNREALHF. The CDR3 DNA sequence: TGTGCCAGCAGCTTAAATAGGGAAGCCCTCCACTTT. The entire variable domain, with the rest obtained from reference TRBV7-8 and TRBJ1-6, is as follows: GAGVSQSPRYKVAKRGQDVALRCDPISGHVSLFWYQQALGQGPEFLTYFQNEAQLDKSGLPSDRFFAERPEGSVSTLKIQRTQQEDSAVYLCASSLNREALHFGNGTRLTVT.